These T cell receptor beta chains were read from a single sample in a study of cytotoxic CD8 clonotypes in ibrutinib-treated CLL. Method: immunoSEQ multiplex PCR; TCRdb's copy keeps in-frame clones and lacks some. The repertoire holds roughly 180,000 clones, with around three quarters as singletons. The sample consisted of PBMCs, taken after 24 months of ibrutinib treatment. These receptors all come from a human donor with chronic lymphocytic leukemia. CDR3s include the opening cysteine and the closing phenylalanine or tryptophan. Each record gives: D gene, J gene, clone size, V gene, CDR3 protein, CDR3 DNA. D genes are given only for firm matches. Expanded clones get a size class; other rows say once, few or many, or leave the size out.

d_call: NA; j_call: TRBJ1-2; clone_size: few; v_call: TRBV30; cdr3_aa: CAWSGVNYGYTF; cdr3_nt: TGTGCCTGGAGCGGGGTTAACTATGGCTACACCTTC
d_call: NA; j_call: TRBJ2-3; clone_size: NA; v_call: TRBV7-2; cdr3_aa: CASSLLVVTDTQYF; cdr3_nt: TGTGCCAGCAGCTTACTGGTAGTCACAGATACGCAGTATTTT
d_call: TRBD2; j_call: TRBJ2-7; clone_size: NA; v_call: TRBV7-9; cdr3_aa: CASSLASGTYEQYF; cdr3_nt: TGTGCCAGCAGCTTGGCTAGCGGGACCTACGAGCAGTACTTC
d_call: NA; j_call: TRBJ1-4; clone_size: NA; v_call: TRBV7-9; cdr3_aa: CASSLGANPANEKLFF; cdr3_nt: TGTGCCAGCAGCTTAGGCGCAAACCCAGCTAATGAAAAACTGTTTTTT
d_call: NA; j_call: TRBJ1-3; clone_size: NA; v_call: TRBV9; cdr3_aa: CASSVVLGNTIYF; cdr3_nt: TGTGCCAGCAGCGTAGTTTTGGGAAACACCATATATTTT
d_call: NA; j_call: TRBJ1-1; clone_size: NA; v_call: TRBV9; cdr3_aa: CASSTTASNTEAFF; cdr3_nt: TGTGCCAGCAGCACTACGGCCTCAAACACTGAAGCTTTCTTT
d_call: TRBD2; j_call: TRBJ2-1; clone_size: NA; v_call: TRBV15; cdr3_aa: CATSSRERESNEQFF; cdr3_nt: TGTGCCACCAGCAGTAGAGAGCGGGAGAGTAATGAGCAGTTCTTC
d_call: NA; j_call: TRBJ2-7; clone_size: NA; v_call: TRBV9; cdr3_aa: CASSVALGSYEQYF; cdr3_nt: TGTGCCAGCAGCGTAGCTTTAGGGTCCTACGAGCAGTACTTC
d_call: NA; j_call: TRBJ1-5; clone_size: NA; v_call: TRBV28; cdr3_aa: CASSIQGGGNQPQHF; cdr3_nt: TGTGCCAGCAGCATACAAGGGGGGGGAAATCAGCCCCAGCATTTT
d_call: NA; j_call: TRBJ2-3; clone_size: NA; v_call: TRBV5-6; cdr3_aa: CASSFFSGDTQYF; cdr3_nt: TGTGCCAGCAGCTTCTTTAGCGGAGATACGCAGTATTTT
d_call: TRBD1; j_call: TRBJ2-7; clone_size: NA; v_call: TRBV7-2; cdr3_aa: CASSLRQGTYEQYF; cdr3_nt: TGTGCCAGCAGCCTGCGACAGGGAACCTACGAGCAGTACTTC
d_call: NA; j_call: TRBJ2-1; clone_size: NA; v_call: TRBV6-5; cdr3_aa: CASSIGGVTQDEQFF; cdr3_nt: TGTGCCAGCAGCATCGGGGGAGTGACCCAGGATGAGCAGTTCTTC
d_call: NA; j_call: TRBJ1-2; clone_size: NA; v_call: TRBV5-6; cdr3_aa: CASSPSGAGARGYGYTF; cdr3_nt: TGTGCCAGCAGCCCCAGCGGCGCGGGGGCGCGAGGCTATGGCTACACCTTC
d_call: NA; j_call: TRBJ1-1; clone_size: NA; v_call: TRBV30; cdr3_aa: CAWKGKRSTEAFF; cdr3_nt: TGTGCCTGGAAGGGGAAGCGTAGCACTGAAGCTTTCTTT
d_call: NA; j_call: TRBJ1-1; clone_size: few; v_call: TRBV7-9; cdr3_aa: CASSLVAQINTEAFF; cdr3_nt: TGTGCCAGCAGCTTAGTGGCCCAGATAAACACTGAAGCTTTCTTT
d_call: TRBD1; j_call: TRBJ1-1; clone_size: NA; v_call: TRBV5-1; cdr3_aa: CASSQGATDTEAFF; cdr3_nt: TGCGCCAGCAGCCAGGGGGCTACGGACACTGAAGCTTTCTTT
d_call: TRBD1; j_call: TRBJ1-1; clone_size: once; v_call: TRBV5-1; cdr3_aa: CASSRDRGELEAFF; cdr3_nt: TGCGCCAGCAGTCGGGACAGGGGCGAGCTTGAAGCTTTCTTT
d_call: TRBD2; j_call: TRBJ2-7; clone_size: NA; v_call: TRBV29-1; cdr3_aa: CSGLAGVGEQYF; cdr3_nt: TGCAGCGGTCTAGCGGGAGTGGGCGAGCAGTACTTC
d_call: NA; j_call: TRBJ1-2; clone_size: NA; v_call: TRBV27; cdr3_aa: CAGSYIGDGYGYTF; cdr3_nt: TGTGCCGGCAGTTATATTGGGGACGGCTATGGCTACACCTTC
d_call: NA; j_call: TRBJ2-2; clone_size: NA; v_call: TRBV6-1; cdr3_aa: CASSETVANTGELFF; cdr3_nt: TGTGCCAGCAGTGAGACAGTCGCGAACACCGGGGAGCTGTTTTTT
d_call: TRBD2; j_call: TRBJ2-3; clone_size: few; v_call: TRBV27; cdr3_aa: CASSLAGGIADTQYF; cdr3_nt: TGTGCCAGCAGTCTAGCGGGAGGGATAGCAGATACGCAGTATTTT
d_call: NA; j_call: TRBJ2-1; clone_size: NA; v_call: TRBV11-2; cdr3_aa: CASTTGGGSHNEQFF; cdr3_nt: TGTGCCAGCACTACTGGGGGCGGATCCCACAATGAGCAGTTCTTC
d_call: NA; j_call: TRBJ1-5; clone_size: few; v_call: TRBV6-1; cdr3_aa: CASSGYLEDKEDSNQPQHF; cdr3_nt: TGTGCCAGCAGTGGATATTTAGAGGACAAGGAGGATAGCAATCAGCCCCAGCATTTT
d_call: NA; j_call: TRBJ2-1; clone_size: NA; v_call: TRBV27; cdr3_aa: CASRPHTGNEQFF; cdr3_nt: TGTGCCAGCAGACCTCACACAGGGAATGAGCAGTTCTTC
d_call: NA; j_call: TRBJ2-3; clone_size: NA; v_call: TRBV9; cdr3_aa: CASSVRSGSTDTQYF; cdr3_nt: TGTGCCAGCAGCGTACGGAGCGGGAGCACAGATACGCAGTATTTT
d_call: TRBD1; j_call: TRBJ1-2; clone_size: NA; v_call: TRBV5-6; cdr3_aa: CASSLGQGGGYGYTF; cdr3_nt: TGTGCCAGCAGCTTGGGACAGGGAGGTGGCTATGGCTACACCTTC
d_call: NA; j_call: TRBJ2-1; clone_size: NA; v_call: TRBV6-1; cdr3_aa: CASSKYTSLVNEQFF; cdr3_nt: TGTGCCAGCAGTAAATACACTAGCTTGGTCAATGAGCAGTTCTTC
d_call: TRBD2; j_call: TRBJ2-7; clone_size: NA; v_call: TRBV7-3; cdr3_aa: CASSPEGTSGTHEQYF; cdr3_nt: TGTGCCAGCAGCCCAGAGGGGACTAGCGGGACCCACGAGCAGTACTTC
d_call: NA; j_call: TRBJ1-1; clone_size: few; v_call: TRBV5-8; cdr3_aa: CASSLLSGTEAFF; cdr3_nt: TGTGCCAGCAGCTTGCTGTCCGGCACTGAAGCTTTCTTT
d_call: NA; j_call: TRBJ1-2; clone_size: NA; v_call: TRBV27; cdr3_aa: CASSLVWPSGYGYTF; cdr3_nt: TGTGCCAGCAGTTTAGTTTGGCCGTCGGGCTATGGCTACACCTTC
d_call: TRBD1; j_call: TRBJ1-2; clone_size: NA; v_call: TRBV7-8; cdr3_aa: CASSEDRGLGYGYTF; cdr3_nt: TGTGCCAGCAGCGAGGACAGGGGACTCGGCTATGGCTACACCTTC
d_call: TRBD2; j_call: TRBJ2-5; clone_size: NA; v_call: TRBV19; cdr3_aa: CASSTPGLDPNF; cdr3_nt: TGTGCCAGTAGTACACCGGGACTAGATCCCAACTTC
d_call: NA; j_call: TRBJ1-2; clone_size: few; v_call: TRBV6-1; cdr3_aa: CASNKGVAIGYTF; cdr3_nt: TGTGCCAGCAATAAGGGCGTCGCGATTGGCTACACCTTC
d_call: NA; j_call: TRBJ1-1; clone_size: NA; v_call: TRBV19; cdr3_aa: CASLTGALNTEAFF; cdr3_nt: TGTGCCAGCTTGACAGGCGCATTGAACACTGAAGCTTTCTTT
d_call: TRBD2; j_call: TRBJ2-5; clone_size: NA; v_call: TRBV30; cdr3_aa: CAWSVPKTGGRETQYF; cdr3_nt: TGTGCCTGGAGTGTACCCAAGACAGGCGGGAGGGAGACCCAGTACTTC
d_call: NA; j_call: TRBJ2-1; clone_size: NA; v_call: TRBV7-2; cdr3_aa: CASSLAAGLYNEQFF; cdr3_nt: TGTGCCAGCAGCTTAGCAGCAGGACTTTACAATGAGCAGTTCTTC
d_call: TRBD1; j_call: TRBJ1-2; clone_size: once; v_call: TRBV10-3; cdr3_aa: CAISEPGQGSGYGYTF; cdr3_nt: TGTGCCATCAGTGAGCCGGGACAGGGGTCCGGGTATGGCTACACCTTC